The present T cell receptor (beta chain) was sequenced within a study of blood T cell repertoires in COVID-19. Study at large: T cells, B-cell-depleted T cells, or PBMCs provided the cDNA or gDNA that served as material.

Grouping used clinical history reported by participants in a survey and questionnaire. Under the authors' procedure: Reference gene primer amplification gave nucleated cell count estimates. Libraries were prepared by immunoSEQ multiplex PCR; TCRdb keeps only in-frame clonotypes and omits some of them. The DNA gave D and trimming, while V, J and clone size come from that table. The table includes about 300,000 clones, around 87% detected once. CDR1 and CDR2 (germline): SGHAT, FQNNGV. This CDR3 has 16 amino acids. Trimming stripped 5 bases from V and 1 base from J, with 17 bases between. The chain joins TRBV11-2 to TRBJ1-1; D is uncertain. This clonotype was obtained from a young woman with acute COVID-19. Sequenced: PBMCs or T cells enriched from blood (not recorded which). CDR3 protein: CASSPPWRQRNTEAFF. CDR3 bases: TGTGCCAGCAGCCCACCTTGGAGGCAGAGGAACACTGAAGCTTTCTTT.